The rows below give T cell receptor beta chains drawn from one sample of a study of cytomegalovirus exposure and HLA in healthy donors. Libraries were prepared by immunoSEQ multiplex PCR; TCRdb keeps only in-frame clonotypes and omits some of them. The sample carries some 40,000 clones, around 93% recorded once. Material: PBMCs. Receptors originate from a young man in good health and CMV-seronegative. Both conserved end residues are part of each CDR3. D genes are given only for firm matches. Rows may omit the clone size; those that give it use once, few, many or a size class.

j_call,clone_size,v_call,d_call,cdr3_nt,cdr3_aa
TRBJ1-1,.,TRBV10-3,TRBD1,TGTGCCATCAGGACAGGGGGTCTTGAAGCTTTCTTT,CAIRTGGLEAFF
TRBJ2-6,.,TRBV19,TRBD1,TGTGCCAGTAGTATGACAGGGATAAGTTACTCTGGGGCCAACGTCCTGACTTTC,CASSMTGISYSGANVLTF
TRBJ2-1,.,TRBV5-6,TRBD2,TGTGCCAGCAGCTTGGGGGGGAGGGCCAAAAATGAGCAGTTCTTC,CASSLGGRAKNEQFF
TRBJ2-3,.,TRBV6-5,TRBD1,TGTGCCAGCAGAGACAGGGGGACCACAGATACGCAGTATTTT,CASRDRGTTDTQYF
TRBJ1-4,once,TRBV7-8,.,TGTGCCAGCAGCTCCAGGGTCCTCCGGGCAACTAATGAAAAACTGTTTTTT,CASSSRVLRATNEKLFF
TRBJ2-7,.,TRBV15,TRBD1,TGTGCCACCAGCAGAGACAAGGGGGCAGGGTCCTACGAGCAGTACTTC,CATSRDKGAGSYEQYF
TRBJ2-3,.,TRBV4-1,.,TGCGCCAGCAGATCCGGGGGGCGGAACCCAGGAGGCACGCAGTATTTT,CASRSGGRNPGGTQYF
TRBJ2-7,.,TRBV27,TRBD2,TGTGCCAGCAGTCTACACAGCGGGGGGGCCACGTACGAGCAGTACTTC,CASSLHSGGATYEQYF
TRBJ2-7,.,TRBV15,TRBD2,TGTGCCACCAGCAGAGTGACGCGGGGGGGCTCCTACGAGCAGTACTTC,CATSRVTRGGSYEQYF
TRBJ2-7,.,TRBV2,TRBD2,TGTGCCAGCACCGGGGGACTAGCGGGAGTCGAGCAGTACTTC,CASTGGLAGVEQYF
TRBJ1-5,.,TRBV2,TRBD1,TGTGCCAGCAGGGAGGACAGGGTCCATCAGCCCCAGCATTTT,CASREDRVHQPQHF
TRBJ2-1,few,TRBV7-8,.,TGTGCCAGCAGCTTTAGGGAGAATGAGCAGTTCTTC,CASSFRENEQFF
TRBJ2-3,once,TRBV15,.,TGTGCCACCAGCAGCGGGGAAACAGATACGCAGTATTTT,CATSSGETDTQYF
TRBJ2-1,.,TRBV5-1,.,TGCGCCAGCAGCTTTGACGGGACACGGGCCGCTGAGCAGTTCTTC,CASSFDGTRAAEQFF
TRBJ1-1,once,TRBV19,.,TGTGCCAGTAGTATCTATCCTATGAACACTGAAGCTTTCTTT,CASSIYPMNTEAFF
TRBJ2-3,.,TRBV7-3,.,TGTGCCAGCAGCTATAGCACGGGAGGCGCGGGGGCTGATACGCAGTATTTT,CASSYSTGGAGADTQYF
TRBJ2-7,.,TRBV2,.,TGTGCCACCCGATTGACAGCACTTTACGAGCAGTACTTC,CATRLTALYEQYF
TRBJ2-3,.,TRBV13,.,TGTGCCAGCAGCCCGACTAGTTCCGGTACGCAGTATTTT,CASSPTSSGTQYF
TRBJ2-3,.,TRBV13,TRBD2,TGTGCCAGCAGCTCTCTGGGACTAGCGGAAGGACGAAAGGCAGATACGCAGTATTTT,CASSSLGLAEGRKADTQYF
TRBJ1-5,.,TRBV15,TRBD1,TGTGCCACCAGCACCAGGGGGCTGTCGCAGCCCCAGCATTTT,CATSTRGLSQPQHF
TRBJ1-2,.,TRBV5-4,TRBD1,TGTGCCAGCAGCTTGAGGGGACAGGGGTCGGAGGGCTACACCTTC,CASSLRGQGSEGYTF
TRBJ2-7,.,TRBV28,TRBD2,TGTGCCAGCAGTCGGGGGACTAGCGGCTACGAGCAGTACTTC,CASSRGTSGYEQYF
TRBJ2-5,.,TRBV7-2,TRBD1,TGTGCCAGCAGCCTGGGACAGATTCAAGAGACCCAGTACTTC,CASSLGQIQETQYF
TRBJ1-1,few,TRBV5-1,.,TGCGCCAGCAGCTTGTTGGGGCAGGCGGAAGCTTTCTTT,CASSLLGQAEAFF
TRBJ2-7,.,TRBV5-4,TRBD2,TGTGCCAGCAGCTTTCGACTAGCGGGGGGGCCGGAGTACTTC,CASSFRLAGGPEYF
TRBJ2-3,.,TRBV28,.,TGTGCCAGCAAAGGGTATTCGGGAGAGGGGCGAGATACGCAGTATTTT,CASKGYSGEGRDTQYF
TRBJ2-7,.,TRBV11-2,TRBD2,TGTGCCAGCAGCGTGGGACTAACTAGCTACGAGCAGTACTTC,CASSVGLTSYEQYF
TRBJ2-5,.,TRBV27,TRBD2,TGTGCCAGCAGTTTCCTGACTAGCGGGGGGGCAGAGACCCAGTACTTC,CASSFLTSGGAETQYF
TRBJ2-3,.,TRBV18,.,TGTGCCAGCTCACCTCGGGGGGATACGCAGTATTTT,CASSPRGDTQYF